A single sample is the source of the 8 T cell receptor beta chains below, sequenced in a study of neurological immune-mediated disorders. TCRdb fed the 5' RACE reads into MiXCR, producing one record per CDR3 protein. The sample includes about 77,000 distinct CDR3 sequences, under 10% of them seen just once. The sequencing input was PBMCs. All receptors come from a man aged 50 to 59 in good health.

This clonotype was found many times. The chain has TRBV28 and TRBJ2-7, with D tentatively TRBD2 (6 bases). Between the trimmed V and J ends, which lost 5 bases and 4 bases, there was a span of 15 bases. The germline gives CDR1 MDHEN, CDR2 SYDVKM. The CDR3 length is 14 residues. The DNA of the CDR3 is TGTGCCAGCAGTACACCCGGGACTCGATACGAGCAGTACTTC. Protein product: CASSTPGTRYEQYF.

V gene TRBV10-3 combines with J gene TRBJ2-1, with TRBD1 matching over 8 bases. The CDR3 length is 14 residues. J lost 5 bases, V lost 8 bases, and 8 bases had no gene match. Germline loops: CDR1 ENHRY, CDR2 SYGVKD. CDR3 nucleotide sequence: TGTGCCATCGTCCGGGACAGGTCAGACAATGAGCAGTTCTTC. This gives the protein CAIVRDRSDNEQFF.

The rearrangement uses TRBV7-7 and TRBJ2-7; TRBD2 agrees at 12 bases. V trimming: 11 bases; J trimming: 7 bases; junction bases outside the gene matches: 12. The CDR3 contains 14 residues. Germline V lookup: CDR1 SSHAT, CDR2 FNYEAQ (reference sequence). The CDR3 reads CAVDRTSGNGEQYF. As DNA, the CDR3 is TGTGCCGTCGACCGGACTAGCGGGAATGGGGAGCAGTACTTC.

This clonotype was recorded many times. The V and J genes are TRBV5-1 and TRBJ2-1; weak D call: TRBD1 (6 bases). The CDR3 sequence is 15 residues long. Looked up from germline, CDR1 is SGHRS and CDR2 is YFSETQ. V lost 4 bases and J 3 bases, leaving 14 bases between the germline ends. DNA of the CDR3: TGCGCCAGCAGCCGGGACACGACCGACTACAATGAGCAGTTCTTC. The encoded protein is CASSRDTTDYNEQFF.

At least ten counts were recorded for this clonotype. The chain joins TRBV2 to TRBJ1-4, with D unresolved. In germline, CDR1 is SNHLY, CDR2 FYNNEI. This CDR3 has 13 residues. V was pared by 5 bases and J by 8 bases, with 12 bases between. This CDR3 is CASSPSPVEKLFF. The CDR3 DNA sequence: TGTGCCAGCAGTCCTTCCCCGGTCGAAAAACTGTTTTTT.

The chain employs TRBV7-9 and TRBJ2-1; 7 bases are a match to TRBD2. This CDR3 is 18 amino acids long. Germline lookup yields CDR1 SEHNR and CDR2 FQNEAQ (reference sequence). V gave up 5 bases and J gave up 12 bases; unmatched junction bases: 25. The CDR3 here is CASSPTSLSLAPRIGQFF. The DNA for the CDR3 is TGTGCCAGCAGCCCGACTAGCCTCTCTCTCGCCCCACGGATAGGGCAGTTCTTC.

There are many counts of this clonotype. This chain links TRBV24-1 with TRBJ2-1, with 14 bases identical to TRBD2. The germline V gene has CDR1 KGHDR and CDR2 SFDVKD. The V and J ends lost 0 bases and 6 bases, in that order; junction bases with no gene match: 9. The CDR3 consists of 19 residues. The CDR3 coding sequence is TGTGCCACCAGTGATTTGCCGACTAGCGGGAGGGCTGGAGGCAATGAGCAGTTCTTC. Protein product: CATSDLPTSGRAGGNEQFF.

This clonotype has ten or more counts. J is TRBJ2-6 and V is TRBV5-1; D may be TRBD1 (5 bases). CDR3 size: 17 residues. The germline V gene has CDR1 SGHRS and CDR2 YFSETQ. Trimming cost V 1 base and J 0 bases, with 11 bases left between them. The CDR3 DNA is TGCGCCAGCAGCTTGCTGGTAGGGGACTCTGGGGCCAACGTCCTGACTTTC. Protein sequence: CASSLLVGDSGANVLTF.